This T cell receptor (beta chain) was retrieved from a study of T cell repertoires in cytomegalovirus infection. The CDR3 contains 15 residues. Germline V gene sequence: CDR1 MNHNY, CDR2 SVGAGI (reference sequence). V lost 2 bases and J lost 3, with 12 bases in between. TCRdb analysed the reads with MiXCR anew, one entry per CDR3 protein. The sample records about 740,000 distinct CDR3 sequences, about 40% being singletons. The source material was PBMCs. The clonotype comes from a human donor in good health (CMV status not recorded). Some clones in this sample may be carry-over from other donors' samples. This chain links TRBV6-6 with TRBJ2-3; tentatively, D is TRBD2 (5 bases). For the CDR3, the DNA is TGTGCCAGCAGTTACAGGGCTAGCATAACAGATACGCAGTATTTT. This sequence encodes CASSYRASITDTQYF.